These 17 T cell receptor beta chains originate from one sample sequenced in a study of OX40 agonist ivuxolimab in advanced cancers. Here immunoSEQ multiplex PCR was the method, and the copy in TCRdb shows in-frame clones only, minus some. The repertoire has tens of thousands of clones, 79% of them found once; the top ten carry under 13%. Source: CD4+ or CD8+ T cells sorted from blood, taken in a trial of the OX40 agonist ivuxolimab. The receptors derive from an adult with an advanced solid tumor such as melanoma, head and neck, liver or kidney cancer.

This sequence joins TRBV28 and TRBJ1-1; 7 positions match TRBD1. This CDR3 comprises 11 residues. V lost 5 bases, J lost 10 bases, and 4 bases stayed unmatched. Germline CDR1 is MDHEN and CDR2 is SYDVKM. The CDR3 sequence is CASSEKGAAFF. CDR3 bases: TGTGCCAGCAGTGAGAAGGGGGCAGCTTTCTTT.

V gene TRBV7-6 combines with J gene TRBJ2-3, with TRBD2 matching over 10 bases. V trimming: 3 bases; J trimming: 4 bases; junction bases outside the gene matches: 7. The CDR3 has 16 amino acids. Looked up from germline, CDR1 is SGHVS and CDR2 is FNYEAQ. CDR3 DNA sequence: TGTGCCAGCAGCTTTTCAGCTAGCGGGAGCGCAGATACGCAGTATTTT. Its protein is CASSFSASGSADTQYF. The whole variable domain, remainder taken from reference TRBV7-6 and TRBJ2-3, is GAGVSQSPRYKVTKRGQDVALRCDPISGHVSLYWYRQALGQGPEFLTYFNYEAQQDKSGLPNDRFSAERPEGSISTLTIQRTEQRDSAMYRCASSFSASGSADTQYFGPGTRLTVL.

CDR3 protein: CASSLRDRGDGYTF. For the CDR3, the DNA is TGTGCCAGCAGTCTCCGGGACAGGGGCGATGGCTACACCTTC. V and J are TRBV6-5 and TRBJ1-2; 10 nucleotides agree with TRBD1. J gave up 6 bases and V 5 bases, and 6 bases lay outside the gene matches. The CDR3 runs to 14 residues. The germline V gene has CDR1 MNHEY and CDR2 SVGAGI.

V and J are TRBV7-2 and TRBJ2-5; 10 bases align to TRBD2. This CDR3 contains 16 residues. J was trimmed by 6 bases and V by 3 bases; bases with no gene match: 10. CDR1 is SGHTA and CDR2 is FQGNSA in the germline V gene. Here the CDR3 reads CASSLRSGGARKTQYF. The DNA for the CDR3 is TGTGCCAGCAGCTTGAGAAGCGGGGGGGCCAGGAAGACCCAGTACTTC.

The chain joins TRBV28 to TRBJ2-7; 10 bases match TRBD2. V trimming: 3 bases; J trimming: 3 bases; junction bases outside the gene matches: 5. CDR1 and CDR2 (germline): MDHEN, SYDVKM. The CDR3 spans 15 residues. The CDR3 is CASSFGTSEFYEQYF. Here the CDR3 DNA reads TGTGCCAGCAGTTTTGGGACTAGCGAGTTCTACGAGCAGTACTTC.

The chain links TRBV7-9 to TRBJ2-5, with D perhaps matching TRBD1 or TRBD2 (5 bases each). The J call may be incorrect, as the DNA end agrees better with TRBJ2-7. Germline CDR1 reads SEHNR; CDR2 reads FQNEAQ (reference sequence). The CDR3 covers 14 residues. The CDR3 region is CASSSRDENYEQYF. CDR3 sequence (DNA): TGTGCCAGCAGCTCCCGGGACGAGAACTACGAGCAGTACTTC.

The chain employs TRBV2 and TRBJ1-2, with D possibly TRBD1 on 5 matching bases. Looked up from germline, CDR1 is SNHLY and CDR2 is FYNNEI. The CDR3 runs 14 residues. Trimming took off 0 bases at V and 8 bases at J, with 13 bases between the two ends. The chain's CDR3 is CASSEARGTKGYTF. The DNA for the CDR3 is TGTGCCAGCAGTGAAGCCCGGGGGACGAAAGGCTACACCTTC.

The chain employs TRBV4-3 and TRBJ1-4; no firm D call. Trimming removed 3 bases from V and 17 bases from J, with 13 bases in between. CDR3 length equals 11 residues. Germline V gene sequence: CDR1 LGHNA, CDR2 YSLEER. This CDR3 reads CASSHGGVSFF. The CDR3 DNA reads TGCGCCAGCAGCCATGGCGGGGTTTCATTTTTT.

The chain couples TRBV7-2 to TRBJ2-2; 7 bases line up with TRBD1. V shed 5 bases and J 1 base; nucleotides not matched to a gene: 4. Germline lookup yields CDR1 SGHTA and CDR2 FQGNSA. The CDR3 consists of 15 residues. The CDR3 here is CASSPDRVNTGELFF. CDR3 bases: TGTGCCAGCAGCCCAGACAGGGTGAACACCGGGGAGCTGTTTTTT.

The chain joins TRBV2 to TRBJ1-2, with TRBD1 as a possible D gene (6 bases). Trimming removed 4 bases from V and 0 bases from J, with 12 bases in between. Germline-derived CDR1 and CDR2 are SNHLY and FYNNEI. The CDR3 length is 15 residues. The CDR3 loop reads CASSVRGNANYGYTF. In DNA form, the CDR3 reads TGTGCCAGCAGTGTCAGGGGAAATGCTAACTATGGCTACACCTTC.

The genes are TRBV5-4 and TRBJ2-1; 7 bases match TRBD1. There are 11 residues in the CDR3. Looked up from germline, CDR1 is SGHNT and CDR2 is YYREEE (reference sequence). V shed 6 bases and J 16 bases; nucleotides not matched to a gene: 10. CDR3 sequence (DNA): TGTGCCAGCACCAGAGGACAGGAGACCTTCTTC. Translated, it gives CASTRGQETFF.

This sequence joins TRBV6-6 and TRBJ2-1; a weak D match, TRBD2 (5 bases). Between the trimmed V and J ends, which lost 0 bases and 7 bases, there was a span of 10 bases. The CDR3 is 14 amino acids. Germline V gene lookup returns CDR1 MNHNY and CDR2 SVGAGI (reference sequence). The CDR3 DNA reads as TGTGCCAGCAGTTACTCGGGCCGGGAAAATGAGCAGTTCTTC. The encoded protein is CASSYSGRENEQFF.

CDR3 DNA: TGTGCCTGGAGTGTCGGGACAGGGAATATCGAGCAGTACTTC. Translated: CAWSVGTGNIEQYF. The rearrangement links TRBV30 to TRBJ2-7; TRBD1 agrees at 9 bases. After removal of 0 bases from V and 6 bases from J, the junction contained 6 bases not matched to a gene. Germline CDR1 GTSNPN, CDR2 SVGIG (reference sequence). The CDR3 loop spans 14 amino acids.

This clone was counted only a few times. The J gene is TRBJ2-1, the V gene TRBV11-2, with D hard to call. CDR1 SGHAT and CDR2 FQNNGV come from the germline V gene. Trimming removed 1 base at V and 0 bases at J, with 7 bases between. The CDR3 is 15 residues long. The CDR3 is CASSLGFSSYNEQFF. The CDR3 coding sequence is TGTGCCAGCAGCTTAGGTTTTAGCTCCTACAATGAGCAGTTCTTC.

The chain carries TRBV5-6 and TRBJ2-3; D possibly corresponds to TRBD2 (6 bases). Between the trimmed V and J ends, which lost 2 bases and 2 bases, there was a span of 15 bases. Germline CDR1 and CDR2: SGHDT and YYEEEE. The CDR3 loop spans 16 amino acids. The CDR3 region has the DNA TGTGCCAGCAGCTTCTACCCGGGACTTGACACAGATACGCAGTATTTT. The encoded protein is CASSFYPGLDTDTQYF.

This sequence joins TRBV21-1 and TRBJ2-7; TRBD1, as called in the table, went unchecked against the DNA. TRBV21-1 is shown as a pseudogene. This CDR3 has 17 amino acids. DNA of the CDR3: TGTGCCAGCAACTCCACAACCGGACAGGGGGGCACCTACGAGCAGTACTTC. Its protein is CASNSTTGQGGTYEQYF.

This rearrangement joins TRBV21-1 to TRBJ2-7; the table names TRBD1, a call not compared with the DNA. TRBV21-1 is a pseudogene segment. This CDR3 region has 12 residues. CDR3 sequence: CASTRLSYEQYF. The CDR3 DNA sequence: TGTGCCAGCACCAGGCTCTCCTACGAGCAGTACTTC.